What follows are 24 T cell receptor beta chains derived from one specimen sequenced in a study of cytomegalovirus exposure and HLA in healthy donors. The PCR ran on 60 Vbeta and 13 Jbeta primers. Sequencing used immunoSEQ multiplex PCR; TCRdb keeps in-frame clones, though not all of them. Here the sample spans roughly 190,000 clones, roughly four fifths being singletons. Specimen: PBMCs. These receptors were obtained from a man between 40 and 49 years old in good health and CMV-seropositive.

The chain links TRBV13 to TRBJ2-1, with TRBD2 matching over 8 bases. Germline assignment: CDR1 PRHDT and CDR2 FYEKMQ (reference sequence). The trim removed 6 bases at V and 7 bases at J, leaving 11 bases unmatched. The CDR3 loop spans 15 amino acids. In nucleotides, the CDR3 is TGTGCCAGCAGAGAACGGGGGGGCCCGGGGAATGAGCAGTTCTTC. Encoded protein: CASRERGGPGNEQFF.

Note on this clone: Compared with germline, one end of the junction differs, possibly owing to a read error. The sample carries other DNA sequences with the same CDR3. J is TRBJ2-7 and V is TRBV4-2, with TRBD1 identical over 8 bases. Looked up from germline, CDR1 is LGHNA and CDR2 is YNFKEQ. CDR3 length equals 16 residues. This CDR3 reads CASSQDQGASTREQYF. The CDR3 bases are TGTGCTAGCAGCCAAGACCAGGGGGCAAGTACGAGGGAGCAGTACTTC.

The chain links TRBV29-1 to TRBJ1-2; no clear D. V was trimmed by 3 bases and J by 2 bases, leaving 13 bases between them. The CDR3 is 14 amino acids. Germline CDR1 is SQVTM and CDR2 is ANQGSEA. The CDR3 loop is CSVDSRVRNYGYTF. In nucleotides, the CDR3 is TGCAGCGTTGACTCCCGGGTCAGAAACTATGGCTACACCTTC.

The chain couples TRBV7-9 to TRBJ2-3; 11 bases are shared with TRBD1. This CDR3 has 15 residues. V trimming: 0 bases; J trimming: 6 bases; junction bases outside the gene matches: 2. Germline V lookup: CDR1 SEHNR, CDR2 FQNEAQ (reference sequence). The CDR3 loop reads CASSLARTGGDTQYF. CDR3 sequence (DNA): TGTGCCAGCAGCTTAGCCCGGACAGGGGGCGATACGCAGTATTTT.

This chain uses TRBV7-3 with TRBJ2-1; D may be TRBD2 (7 bases). The CDR3 runs 15 residues. Trimming shortened V by 1 base and J by 8 bases, and 15 bases separated the two germline ends. Germline CDR1 SGHTA, CDR2 FQGTGA. The CDR3 DNA reads TGTGCCAGCAGCTTAAGGTCCCGGGGGGCAGATGAGCAGTTCTTC. Encoded protein: CASSLRSRGADEQFF.

V is TRBV7-6 and J is TRBJ1-6; D remains ambiguous. V shed 1 base and J shed 9 bases, with 10 bases lying between them. Germline V CDR1 and CDR2: SGHVS, FNYEAQ. The CDR3 runs 14 residues. The CDR3 reads CASSLGLGGSPLHF. The CDR3 DNA is TGTGCCAGCAGCTTAGGACTGGGAGGTTCACCCCTCCACTTT.

The gene calls are TRBV19 and TRBJ1-4, with D uncertain. Trimming left V 3 bases short and J 7 bases short, with 15 bases between. This CDR3 comprises 15 residues. In germline, CDR1 is LNHDA, CDR2 SQIVND (reference sequence). CDR3 loop: CASSMGRLDTEKLFF. The DNA for the CDR3 is TGTGCCAGTAGTATGGGGAGGCTGGATACTGAAAAACTGTTTTTT.

The rearrangement links TRBV18 to TRBJ2-3, with 9 bases matching TRBD2. The CDR3 covers 18 residues. Germline V gives CDR1 KGHSH, CDR2 LQKENI. V dropped 0 bases and J dropped 0; count of bases not matched to a gene: 7. CDR3 coding DNA: TGTGCCAGCTCACCACCGCCTAGCGGGGACTCTAGCACAGATACGCAGTATTTT. Encoded protein: CASSPPPSGDSSTDTQYF.

This chain connects TRBV19 to TRBJ1-5; D call uncertain. CDR3 length: 17 residues. Trimming cost V 5 bases and J 0 bases, with 17 bases left between them. Looked up from germline, CDR1 is LNHDA and CDR2 is SQIVND (reference sequence). The CDR3 DNA sequence: TGTGCCAGTAGTCCTGTAGTGACTTCACCTAGCAATCAGCCCCAGCATTTT. This encodes CASSPVVTSPSNQPQHF.

J is TRBJ1-2 and V is TRBV28, with D perhaps TRBD1 (6 bases). Trimming shortened V by 6 bases and J by 1 base, and 12 bases separated the two germline ends. Germline-derived CDR1 and CDR2 are MDHEN and SYDVKM. This CDR3 region has 14 residues. Here the CDR3 reads CASRRGGVNYGYTF. CDR3 sequence (DNA): TGTGCCAGCAGGAGGGGGGGGGTTAACTATGGCTACACCTTC.

This chain connects TRBV4-1 to TRBJ1-6, with TRBD1 identical over 8 bases. Unmatched junction bases numbered 13, after V lost 3 bases and J lost 6 bases. Germline-derived CDR1 and CDR2 are MGHRA and YSYEKL. The CDR3 spans 18 residues. The CDR3: CASSQLSGGPRGNSPLHF. CDR3 sequence (DNA): TGCGCCAGCAGCCAGCTATCAGGGGGCCCTCGGGGTAATTCACCCCTCCACTTT.

This chain connects TRBV6-5 to TRBJ1-1, with D perhaps TRBD1 (6 bases). Trimming removed 5 bases at V and 4 bases at J, with 14 bases between. This CDR3 has 14 amino acids. Germline lookup yields CDR1 MNHEY and CDR2 SVGAGI. Written as DNA, the CDR3 is TGTGCCAGCAGTCAAAACACAGGGAGCACTGAAGCTTTCTTT. This translates into CASSQNTGSTEAFF.

This chain's CDR3 is CASSLFAPVGGQETQYF. CDR3 sequence (DNA): TGTGCCAGCAGCTTATTCGCCCCGGTGGGGGGCCAAGAGACCCAGTACTTC. The chain has TRBV7-8 and TRBJ2-5; a weak D match, TRBD2 (6 bases). V lost 2 bases, J lost 1 base, and 17 bases lay in between. CDR3 size: 17 residues. Germline V gene sequence: CDR1 SGHVS, CDR2 FQNEAQ.

The V call is TRBV7-9, the J call TRBJ1-4; D possibly corresponds to TRBD1 (6 bases). V lost 5 bases and J lost 3, with 13 bases in between. The CDR3 has 15 amino acids. Germline V lookup: CDR1 SEHNR, CDR2 FQNEAQ (reference sequence). The CDR3 here is CASSPQGVANEKLFF. As DNA, the CDR3 is TGTGCCAGCAGCCCACAGGGAGTCGCTAATGAAAAACTGTTTTTT.

The chain couples TRBV7-9 to TRBJ2-7, with 7 positions matching TRBD2. The germline V gene encodes CDR1 SEHNR and CDR2 FQNEAQ (reference sequence). CDR3 length: 14 amino acids. The J segment lost 3 bases and the V segment lost 0 bases, leaving 2 bases of the junction unmatched. CDR3: CASSLAGGNYEQYF. CDR3 nucleotide sequence: TGTGCCAGCAGCTTAGCGGGGGGGAACTACGAGCAGTACTTC.

CDR3 residues: CASSPRTSGPEETQYF. Written as DNA, the CDR3 is TGTGCCAGCAGTCCCCGGACTAGCGGCCCAGAGGAGACCCAGTACTTC. The gene calls are TRBV28 and TRBJ2-5; 10 nucleotides match TRBD2. The CDR3 runs to 16 residues. V was clipped by 5 bases and J by 5 bases; unmatched bases: 11. Germline V gene sequence: CDR1 MDHEN, CDR2 SYDVKM.

The CDR3 here is CASSYSRGNSPLHF. The CDR3 nucleotides are TGTGCCAGCAGTTACTCGAGAGGGAATTCACCCCTCCACTTT. The chain has TRBV6-5 and TRBJ1-6; D ambiguous. Trimming left V 0 bases short and J 7 bases short, with 7 bases between. CDR3 length equals 14 residues. Germline loops: CDR1 MNHEY, CDR2 SVGAGI.

The rearrangement joins TRBV6-1 to TRBJ2-7; D is undetermined. The V gene's germline CDR1 is MNHNS and CDR2 SASEGT. The CDR3 is made up of 13 amino acids. V was clipped by 8 bases and J by 6 bases, with 17 bases between them. The CDR3 protein is CASWNSPEVEQYF. The CDR3 nucleotides are TGTGCCAGCTGGAACTCTCCTGAGGTCGAGCAGTACTTC.

As for this clone: A read error may account for a junction end that differs from germline. This chain uses TRBV2 with TRBJ2-7; 9 bases map to TRBD2. The CDR3 totals 16 residues. Germline values: CDR1 SNHLY, CDR2 FYNNEI. The CDR3 protein is CASSGIGASGAYEQCF. CDR3 coding DNA: TGTGCCAGCAGTGGAATAGGGGCTAGCGGGGCCTACGAGCAGTGCTTC.

The chain recombines TRBV11-3 with TRBJ2-1; a weak D match, TRBD2 (5 bases). The CDR3 totals 11 residues. The V gene lost 5 bases and the J gene lost 9 bases, with 8 bases spanning the gap. In germline, CDR1 is SGHNT, CDR2 YENEEA. As DNA, the CDR3 is TGTGCCAGCAGCAACCGGGGTGAGCAGTTCTTC. As protein: CASSNRGEQFF.

The rearrangement links TRBV7-9 to TRBJ1-2, with D tentatively TRBD1 (6 bases). Germline loops: CDR1 SEHNR, CDR2 FQNEAQ (reference sequence). This CDR3 region has 14 residues. Between the trimmed V and J ends, which lost 1 base and 7 bases, there was a span of 13 bases. In nucleotides, the CDR3 is TGTGCCAGCAGCTTAGAAGTGGACAGAGGTGGCTACACCTTC. Translated: CASSLEVDRGGYTF.

The J gene is TRBJ1-2, the V gene TRBV5-5; D is possibly TRBD1 (6 bases). The germline V gene has CDR1 SGHKS and CDR2 YYEKEE (reference sequence). There are 16 residues in the CDR3. V lost 1 base and J lost 0, with 13 bases in between. Here the CDR3 DNA reads TGTGCCAGCAGCTTGTTTGGGGACACCCCTAACTATGGCTACACCTTC. Protein sequence: CASSLFGDTPNYGYTF.

This clone has a single count. This rearrangement joins TRBV11-2 to TRBJ2-1, with 14 bases identical to TRBD2. CDR1 and CDR2 (germline): SGHAT, FQNNGV. The CDR3 has 16 amino acids. V dropped 4 bases and J dropped 8; count of bases not matched to a gene: 7. CDR3 in amino acids: CASSSGLAGAWDEQFF. The DNA for the CDR3 is TGTGCCAGCAGCTCGGGACTAGCGGGAGCCTGGGATGAGCAGTTCTTC.

The genes are TRBV28 and TRBJ2-7, with 8 bases matching TRBD2. The J segment lost 4 bases and the V segment lost 4 bases, leaving 6 bases of the junction unmatched. This CDR3 comprises 14 residues. The germline gives CDR1 MDHEN, CDR2 SYDVKM. CDR3 nucleotides: TGTGCCAGCAGTTCCCCACGGGGGGGGTACGAGCAGTACTTC. It codes for CASSSPRGGYEQYF.